These 20 T cell receptor beta chains originate from one sample sequenced in a study of cytomegalovirus exposure and HLA in healthy donors. Repertoires were generated with immunoSEQ multiplex PCR, while TCRdb's copy carries only in-frame clones and drops some. The table lists about 68,000 clones, 90% to 95% of them singletons, with about 3% in the top ten. The material sequenced was PBMCs. The origin of the receptors is a man younger than 30 in good health and CMV-seronegative.

The V and J genes are TRBV28 and TRBJ1-2; D ambiguous. The CDR3 runs 12 residues. CDR1 MDHEN and CDR2 SYDVKM come from the germline V gene. V was shortened by 2 bases and J by 13 bases, with 14 bases between the two germline ends. CDR3 sequence (DNA): TGTGCCAGCAGTTTAGCTCGGGAAGCCCTCACCTTC. It specifies CASSLAREALTF.

Note on this clone: One end of the junction is discordant with germline, which a read error may explain. V usage is TRBV7-7 and J usage is TRBJ2-5; the D gene is possibly TRBD2 (5 bases). The CDR3 runs to 16 residues. The germline V gene encodes CDR1 SSHAT and CDR2 FNYEAQ (reference sequence). CDR3 DNA: TGTGCTAGCAGCTTCCGGGGTCCACCAGACGATGAGACCCAGTACTTC. This gives the protein CASSFRGPPDDETQYF.

For the CDR3, the DNA is TGCAGCGGGGGGGGACCCAGAGAGACCCAGTACTTC. It yields the protein CSGGGPRETQYF. The chain uses TRBV29-1 and TRBJ2-5; 7 bases match TRBD2. Germline V CDR1 and CDR2: SQVTM, ANQGSEA. The CDR3 is 12 residues long. Trimming at V came to 7 bases and at J to 4 bases, leaving 6 bases not matched to a gene.

The genes are TRBV7-9 and TRBJ2-2; the D is unclear. V shed 0 bases and J shed 0 bases, with 5 bases lying between them. The CDR3 contains 15 residues. Germline V lookup: CDR1 SEHNR, CDR2 FQNEAQ (reference sequence). DNA for the CDR3: TGTGCCAGCAGCTTAGCGGAGACGAACACCGGGGAGCTGTTTTTT. Protein sequence: CASSLAETNTGELFF.

The chain is built from TRBV4-2 and TRBJ1-1, with D unresolved. CDR3 length equals 13 residues. Trimming shortened V by 2 bases and J by 5 bases, and 9 bases separated the two germline ends. CDR1 LGHNA and CDR2 YNFKEQ come from the germline V gene. CDR3 nucleotide sequence: TGTGCCAGCAGCCAATCCCAGGTGACTGAAGCTTTCTTT. The encoded protein is CASSQSQVTEAFF.

The CDR3 sequence is CASSYVSGRQTQYF. The CDR3 region has the DNA TGTGCCAGCAGCTATGTGAGCGGGAGACAGACCCAGTACTTC. The rearrangement links TRBV6-5 to TRBJ2-5; 8 nucleotides line up with TRBD2. The CDR3 is made up of 14 amino acids. The V gene end was trimmed by 6 bases and the J gene end by 6 bases; junction bases not matched to a gene: 9. CDR1 is MNHEY and CDR2 is SVGAGI in the germline V gene.

V usage is TRBV7-3 and J usage is TRBJ1-2; 7 bases are a match to TRBD1. CDR3 size: 14 residues. Trimming removed 3 bases from V and 4 bases from J; junction bases left unmatched: 5. In germline, CDR1 is SGHTA, CDR2 FQGTGA. In DNA form, the CDR3 reads TGTGCCAGCAGCTTCGTGAGGGACAGCTATGGCTACACCTTC. This encodes CASSFVRDSYGYTF.

The V gene is TRBV7-2, the J gene TRBJ2-7; D is possibly TRBD1 (6 bases). Trimming took 5 bases from V and 1 from J, leaving 12 bases between them. The CDR3 covers 14 residues. Germline V lookup: CDR1 SGHTA, CDR2 FQGNSA. CDR3 in DNA: TGTGCCAGCAGCAACCGGGACACGTCCTACGAGCAGTACTTC. This sequence encodes CASSNRDTSYEQYF. Using reference TRBV7-2 and TRBJ2-7 for the parts outside the CDR3, the full variable domain is GAGVSQSPSNKVTEKGKDVELRCDPISGHTALYWYRQSLGQGLEFLIYFQGNSAPDKSGLPSDRFSAERTGGSVSTLTIQRTQQEDSAVYLCASSNRDTSYEQYFGPGTRLTVT.

V is TRBV19 and J is TRBJ2-5, with 9 positions matching TRBD1. V trimming: 9 bases; J trimming: 5 bases; junction bases outside the gene matches: 4. Germline CDR1 reads LNHDA; CDR2 reads SQIVND (reference sequence). The CDR3 is 12 amino acids. The CDR3 coding sequence is TGTGCCAGCCGACAGGGGGTGGAGACCCAGTACTTC. This encodes CASRQGVETQYF.

This CDR3 reads CASSSARGMPYNEQFF. CDR3 bases: TGCGCCAGCAGTTCCGCCAGGGGTATGCCCTACAATGAGCAGTTCTTC. This rearrangement joins TRBV5-1 to TRBJ2-1, with a tentative D call TRBD1 (6 bases). This CDR3 is 16 amino acids long. Trimming stripped 5 bases from V and 2 bases from J, with 17 bases between. In germline, CDR1 is SGHRS, CDR2 YFSETQ.

This clone was observed once. The chain couples TRBV28 to TRBJ1-5; 10 nucleotides agree with TRBD1. Germline V lookup: CDR1 MDHEN, CDR2 SYDVKM. The CDR3 loop spans 15 amino acids. After removal of 3 bases from V and 2 bases from J, the junction contained 1 base not matched to a gene. CDR3 protein: CASSFGTGGNQPQHF. CDR3 sequence (DNA): TGTGCCAGCAGTTTTGGGACAGGGGGCAATCAGCCCCAGCATTTT.

The chain carries TRBV7-2 and TRBJ2-7, with a possible D match to TRBD2 (6 bases). The CDR3 is made up of 13 amino acids. Trimming stripped 4 bases from V and 6 bases from J, with 13 bases between. The germline gives CDR1 SGHTA, CDR2 FQGNSA. The CDR3 spells CASSYGGMSEQYF. DNA for the CDR3: TGTGCCAGCAGCTATGGGGGGATGAGCGAGCAGTACTTC.

The V call is TRBV4-2, the J call TRBJ2-2, with TRBD2 matching 8 bases. CDR1 is LGHNA, CDR2 YNFKEQ, per germline. The J segment lost 6 bases and the V segment lost 1 base, leaving 4 bases of the junction unmatched. The CDR3 consists of 15 residues. The CDR3 sequence is CASSQATGGPGELFF. The CDR3 DNA sequence: TGTGCCAGCAGCCAAGCGACGGGAGGGCCCGGGGAGCTGTTTTTT.

This clone appeared a single time. This sequence joins TRBV11-2 and TRBJ2-5, with D unclear. The CDR3 runs 16 residues. CDR1 and CDR2 from the germline V gene are SGHAT and FQNNGV. Trimming took 5 bases from V and 1 from J, leaving 17 bases between them. The CDR3 DNA reads TGTGCCAGCAGCCCCTTGGTCCTGGGCACCCAAGAGACCCAGTACTTC. Amino acids: CASSPLVLGTQETQYF.

The gene calls are TRBV5-1 and TRBJ2-3, with D possibly TRBD2 on 6 matching bases. This CDR3 has 19 amino acids. Trimming removed 4 bases from V and 1 base from J, with 25 bases in between. CDR1 is SGHRS, CDR2 YFSETQ, per germline. CDR3 amino acids: CASSRGLGRILAGTDTQYF. For the CDR3, the DNA is TGCGCCAGCAGCCGGGGACTCGGGCGTATCTTAGCAGGCACAGATACGCAGTATTTT.

The CDR3 DNA is TGTGCCAGCAGCCAACCAAGGACAGGGACTCAAGCAGGGGGCTACACCTTC. Amino acid sequence: CASSQPRTGTQAGGYTF. V is TRBV7-2 and J is TRBJ1-2; 8 bases agree with TRBD1. Germline trimming cut 5 bases from V and 8 bases from J; bases unmatched to any gene: 19. This CDR3 spans 17 amino acids. The V gene's germline CDR1 is SGHTA and CDR2 FQGNSA. Full variable domain (missing parts from reference TRBV7-2 and TRBJ1-2): GAGVSQSPSNKVTEKGKDVELRCDPISGHTALYWYRQSLGQGLEFLIYFQGNSAPDKSGLPSDRFSAERTGGSVSTLTIQRTQQEDSAVYLCASSQPRTGTQAGGYTFGSGTRLTVV.

J is TRBJ2-5 and V is TRBV5-1, with 7 bases aligning to TRBD1. This CDR3 region has 15 residues. V was pared by 2 bases and J by 5 bases, with 9 bases of the junction left unmatched. The germline V gene encodes CDR1 SGHRS and CDR2 YFSETQ. The CDR3 sequence: CASSFTRGRSETQYF. Here the CDR3 DNA reads TGCGCCAGCAGCTTCACCAGGGGGAGATCGGAGACCCAGTACTTC.

The rearrangement links TRBV5-4 to TRBJ2-1, with D unclear. The V gene lost 6 bases and the J gene lost 3 bases, with 16 bases spanning the gap. Germline V CDR1 and CDR2: SGHNT, YYREEE (reference sequence). This CDR3 contains 15 residues. CDR3 in DNA: TGTGCCAGCAATAATATTGGCGGCGGCTACAATGAGCAGTTCTTC. Its translation is CASNNIGGGYNEQFF.

As to this clone: A junction boundary mismatches the germline segment, possibly from a read error. The chain uses TRBV2 and TRBJ1-5; tentatively, D is TRBD1 (6 bases). CDR1 and CDR2 from the germline V gene are SNHLY and FYNNEI. This CDR3 is built from 13 residues. The CDR3 loop is CASRGWGHQPQHF. The CDR3 DNA reads TGTGCAAGCAGGGGTTGGGGCCATCAGCCCCAGCATTTT.

The chain uses TRBV28 and TRBJ2-7; 8 bases agree with TRBD2. Germline assignment: CDR1 MDHEN and CDR2 SYDVKM. The V segment lost 3 bases and the J segment 4 bases; nucleotides outside the gene matches: 11. This CDR3 is built from 16 residues. This CDR3 reads CASSFLGRALGYEQYF. The CDR3 DNA reads as TGTGCCAGCAGTTTTCTCGGGAGGGCCCTCGGTTACGAGCAGTACTTC.